The sequence of this T cell receptor beta chain was determined in a study of cytomegalovirus exposure and HLA in healthy donors. Unmatched junction bases numbered 6, after V lost 5 bases and J lost 7 bases. The CDR3 loop spans 15 amino acids. Germline CDR1 and CDR2: MNHEY and SMNVEV (reference sequence). Study-wide results and caveats: In an earlier analysis, most TCR beta V segments were productive about 87% or about 30% of the time.

With 60 Vbeta and 13 Jbeta primers, the PCR was carried out. Using immunoSEQ multiplex PCR, the repertoire was profiled, and TCRdb retains in-frame clones only, with some absent. The profile shows 95,000 to 130,000 clones, roughly 79% of them singletons. Remarks on this clone: As yet, its antigen is unknown.

The chain employs TRBV27 and TRBJ2-1, with TRBD2 matching 12 bases. Sequenced input: PBMCs. The TCR sequence derives from a woman in her twenties or thirties in good health and CMV-seronegative. For the CDR3, the DNA is TGTGCCAGCAGTCGACTAGCGGGAGAGGGGAATGAGCAGTTCTTC. Translation gives CASSRLAGEGNEQFF.